This T cell receptor beta chain was recovered during a study of T cell responses to AZD1222 COVID-19 vaccine. The germline V gene has CDR1 MNHEY and CDR2 SVGAGI. The CDR3 loop spans 15 amino acids. The junction had 10 bases not matched to a gene; V was cut back by 7 bases and J by 4 bases. In regard to this clone: Its antigen is currently unknown.

The study's findings and limits: Compared with day 0, the breadth and depth of the Spike-specific TCR repertoire rose significantly after two doses of AZD1222. Donors skewed white British and female; clonal diversity was possibly underestimated.

Repertoires were generated with immunoSEQ multiplex PCR, while TCRdb's copy carries only in-frame clones and drops some. The data hold tens of thousands of clones, with 91% observed a single time. Sequencing was performed on peripheral blood, taken on day 0 of MenACWY control vaccination. This sequence joins TRBV6-5 and TRBJ2-7, with 10 bases aligning to TRBD1. The TCR comes from an adult in good health. The CDR3 DNA sequence: TGTGCCAGCACCGAATCCGGGACAGGGGCATACGAGCAGTACTTC. It specifies CASTESGTGAYEQYF.